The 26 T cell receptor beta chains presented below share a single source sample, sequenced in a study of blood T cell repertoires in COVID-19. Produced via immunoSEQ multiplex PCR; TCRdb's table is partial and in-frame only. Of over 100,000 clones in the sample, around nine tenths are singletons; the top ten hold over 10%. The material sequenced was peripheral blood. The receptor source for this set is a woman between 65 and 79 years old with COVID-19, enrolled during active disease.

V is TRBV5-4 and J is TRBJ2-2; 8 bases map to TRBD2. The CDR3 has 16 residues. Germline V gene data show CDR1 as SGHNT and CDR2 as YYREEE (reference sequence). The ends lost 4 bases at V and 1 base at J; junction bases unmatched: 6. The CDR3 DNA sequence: TGTGCCAGCAGCCCGAGGAGCGGGGGGAACACCGGGGAGCTGTTTTTT. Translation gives CASSPRSGGNTGELFF.

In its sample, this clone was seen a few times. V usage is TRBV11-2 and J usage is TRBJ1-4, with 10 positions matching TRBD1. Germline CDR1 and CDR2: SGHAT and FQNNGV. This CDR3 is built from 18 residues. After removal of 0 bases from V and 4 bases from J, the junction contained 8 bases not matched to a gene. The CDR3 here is CASSLDSGQGSYNEKLFF. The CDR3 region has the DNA TGTGCCAGCAGCTTAGATTCGGGACAGGGGTCATATAATGAAAAACTGTTTTTT.

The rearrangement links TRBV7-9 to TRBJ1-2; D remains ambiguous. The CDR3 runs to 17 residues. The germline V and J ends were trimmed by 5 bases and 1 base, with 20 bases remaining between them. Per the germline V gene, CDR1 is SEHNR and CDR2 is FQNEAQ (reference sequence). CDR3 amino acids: CASSAIQWAGNNYGYTF. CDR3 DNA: TGTGCCAGCAGCGCGATTCAATGGGCGGGAAATAACTATGGCTACACCTTC.

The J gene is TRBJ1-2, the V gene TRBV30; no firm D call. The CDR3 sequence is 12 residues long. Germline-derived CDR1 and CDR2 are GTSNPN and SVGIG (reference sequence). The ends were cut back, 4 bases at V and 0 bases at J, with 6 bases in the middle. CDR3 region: CAWNIANYGYTF. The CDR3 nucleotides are TGTGCCTGGAATATTGCTAACTATGGCTACACCTTC.

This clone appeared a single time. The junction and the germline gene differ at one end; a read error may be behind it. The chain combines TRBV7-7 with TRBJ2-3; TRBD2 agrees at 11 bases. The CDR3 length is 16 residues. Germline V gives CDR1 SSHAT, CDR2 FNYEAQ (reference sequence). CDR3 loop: CASSTGTSGRTDTQYF. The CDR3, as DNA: TGTGCTAGCAGCACCGGGACTAGCGGACGCACAGATACGCAGTATTTT.

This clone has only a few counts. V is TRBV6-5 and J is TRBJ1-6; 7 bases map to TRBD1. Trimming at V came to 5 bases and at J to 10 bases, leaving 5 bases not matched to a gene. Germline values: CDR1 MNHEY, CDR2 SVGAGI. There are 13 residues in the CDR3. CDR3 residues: CASSRQGDSPLHF. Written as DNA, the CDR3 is TGTGCCAGCAGTCGACAGGGTGACTCACCCCTCCACTTT.

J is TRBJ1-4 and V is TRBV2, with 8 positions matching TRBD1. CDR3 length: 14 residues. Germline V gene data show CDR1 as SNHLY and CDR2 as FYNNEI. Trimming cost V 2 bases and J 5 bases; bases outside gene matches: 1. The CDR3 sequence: CASSERTGNEKLFF. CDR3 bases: TGTGCCAGCAGTGAAAGGACAGGGAATGAAAAACTGTTTTTT.

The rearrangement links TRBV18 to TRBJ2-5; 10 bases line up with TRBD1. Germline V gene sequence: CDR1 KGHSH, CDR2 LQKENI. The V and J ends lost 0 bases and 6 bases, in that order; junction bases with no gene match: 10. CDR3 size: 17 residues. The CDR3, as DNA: TGTGCCAGCTCACCACCTGAATTGGGACAGGGGTTGAAGACCCAGTACTTC. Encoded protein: CASSPPELGQGLKTQYF.

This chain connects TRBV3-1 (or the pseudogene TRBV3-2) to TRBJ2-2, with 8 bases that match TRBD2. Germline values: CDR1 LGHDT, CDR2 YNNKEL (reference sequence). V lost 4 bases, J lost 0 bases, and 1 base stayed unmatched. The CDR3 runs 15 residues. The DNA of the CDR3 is TGTGCCAGCAGCCTTAGCGGGGCGAACACCGGGGAGCTGTTTTTT. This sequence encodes CASSLSGANTGELFF.

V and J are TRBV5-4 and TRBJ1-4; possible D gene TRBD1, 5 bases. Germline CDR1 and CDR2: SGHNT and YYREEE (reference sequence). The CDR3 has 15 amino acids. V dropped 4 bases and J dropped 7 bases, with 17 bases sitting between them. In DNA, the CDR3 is TGTGCCAGCAGCCGCGAGCGGGCAGGGAGTGAAAAACTGTTTTTT. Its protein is CASSRERAGSEKLFF.

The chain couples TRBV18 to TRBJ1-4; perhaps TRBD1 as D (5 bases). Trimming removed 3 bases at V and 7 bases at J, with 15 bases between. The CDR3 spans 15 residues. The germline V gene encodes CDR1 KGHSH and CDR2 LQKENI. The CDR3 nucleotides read TGTGCCAGCTCACCTAGGGGTCCCTCCAGTGAAAAACTGTTTTTT. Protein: CASSPRGPSSEKLFF. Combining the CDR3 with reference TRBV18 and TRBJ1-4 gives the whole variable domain NAGVMQNPRHLVRRRGQEARLRCSPMKGHSHVYWYRQLPEEGLKFMVYLQKENIIDESGMPKERFSAEFPKEGPSILRIQQVVRGDSAAYFCASSPRGPSSEKLFFGSGTQLSVL.

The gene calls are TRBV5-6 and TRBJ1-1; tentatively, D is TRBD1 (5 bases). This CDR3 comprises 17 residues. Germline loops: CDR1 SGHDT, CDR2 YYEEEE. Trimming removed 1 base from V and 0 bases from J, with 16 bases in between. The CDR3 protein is CASSLNPSGGLNTEAFF. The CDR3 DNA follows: TGTGCCAGCAGCTTGAACCCCTCGGGGGGGTTGAACACTGAAGCTTTCTTT.

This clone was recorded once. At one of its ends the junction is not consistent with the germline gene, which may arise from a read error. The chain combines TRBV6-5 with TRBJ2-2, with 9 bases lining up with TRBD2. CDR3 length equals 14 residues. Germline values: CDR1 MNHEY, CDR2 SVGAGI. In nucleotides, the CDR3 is TGCCTTCGGGCTAGCGGGGTAGGGACCGGGGAGCTGTTTTTT. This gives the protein CLRASGVGTGELFF.

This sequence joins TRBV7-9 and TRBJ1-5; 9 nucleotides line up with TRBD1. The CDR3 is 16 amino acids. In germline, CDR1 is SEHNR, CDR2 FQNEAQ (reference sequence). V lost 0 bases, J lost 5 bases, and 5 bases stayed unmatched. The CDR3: CASSLAYGQGHQPQHF. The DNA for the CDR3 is TGTGCCAGCAGCTTAGCATACGGACAGGGGCATCAGCCCCAGCATTTT.

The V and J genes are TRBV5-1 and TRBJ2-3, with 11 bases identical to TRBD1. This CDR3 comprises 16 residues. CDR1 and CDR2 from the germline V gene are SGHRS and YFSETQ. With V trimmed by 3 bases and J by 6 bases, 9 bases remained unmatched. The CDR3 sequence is CASSWNRDRGIDTQYF. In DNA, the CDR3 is TGCGCCAGCAGCTGGAACCGGGACAGGGGGATCGATACGCAGTATTTT. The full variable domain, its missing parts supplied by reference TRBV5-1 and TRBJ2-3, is KAGVTQTPRYLIKTRGQQVTLSCSPISGHRSVSWYQQTPGQGLQFLFEYFSETQRNKGNFPGRFSGRQFSNSRSEMNVSTLELGDSALYLCASSWNRDRGIDTQYFGPGTRLTVL.

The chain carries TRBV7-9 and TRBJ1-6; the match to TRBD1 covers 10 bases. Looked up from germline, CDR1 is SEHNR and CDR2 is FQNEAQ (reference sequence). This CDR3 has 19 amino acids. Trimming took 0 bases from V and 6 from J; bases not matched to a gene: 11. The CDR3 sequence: CASSLAGDRGPVLNSPLHF. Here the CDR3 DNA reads TGTGCCAGCAGCTTAGCGGGGGACAGGGGTCCGGTTCTTAATTCACCCCTCCACTTT.

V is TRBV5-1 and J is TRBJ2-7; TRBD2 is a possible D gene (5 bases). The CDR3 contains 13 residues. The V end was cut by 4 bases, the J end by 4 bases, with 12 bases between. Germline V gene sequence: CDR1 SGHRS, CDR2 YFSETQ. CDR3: CASSEGTYYEQYF. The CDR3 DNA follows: TGCGCCAGCAGCGAGGGAACCTATTACGAGCAGTACTTC. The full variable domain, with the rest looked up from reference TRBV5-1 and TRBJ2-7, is KAGVTQTPRYLIKTRGQQVTLSCSPISGHRSVSWYQQTPGQGLQFLFEYFSETQRNKGNFPGRFSGRQFSNSRSEMNVSTLELGDSALYLCASSEGTYYEQYFGPGTRLTVT.

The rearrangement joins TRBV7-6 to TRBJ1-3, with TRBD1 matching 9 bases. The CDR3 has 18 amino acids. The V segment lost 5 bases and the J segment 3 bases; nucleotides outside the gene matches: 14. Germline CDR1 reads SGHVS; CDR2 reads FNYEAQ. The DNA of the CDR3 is TGTGCCAGCAGCCCCCGGACAGGGGCCGCCCGAAGTGGAAACACCATATATTTT. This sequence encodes CASSPRTGAARSGNTIYF.

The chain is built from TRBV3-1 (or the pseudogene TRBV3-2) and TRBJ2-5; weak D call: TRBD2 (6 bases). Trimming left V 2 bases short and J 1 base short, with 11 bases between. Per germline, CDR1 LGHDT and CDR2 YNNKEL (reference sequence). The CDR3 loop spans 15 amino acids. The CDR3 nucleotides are TGTGCCAGCAGCCAACAACTAGCTTCCCAAGAGACCCAGTACTTC. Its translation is CASSQQLASQETQYF.

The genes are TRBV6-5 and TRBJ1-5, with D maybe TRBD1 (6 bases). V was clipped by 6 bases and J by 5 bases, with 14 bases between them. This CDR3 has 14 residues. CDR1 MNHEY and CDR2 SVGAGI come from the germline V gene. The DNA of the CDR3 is TGTGCCAGCAGCCTGAACAGGGATCATCAGCCCCAGCATTTT. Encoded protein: CASSLNRDHQPQHF.

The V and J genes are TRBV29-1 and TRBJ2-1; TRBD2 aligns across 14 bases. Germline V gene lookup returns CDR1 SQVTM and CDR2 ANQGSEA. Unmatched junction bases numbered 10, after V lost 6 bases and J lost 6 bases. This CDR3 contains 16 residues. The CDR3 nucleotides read TGCAGCGTCCCCGGACTAGCGGGGGGACTAACCAATGAGCAGTTCTTC. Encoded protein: CSVPGLAGGLTNEQFF.

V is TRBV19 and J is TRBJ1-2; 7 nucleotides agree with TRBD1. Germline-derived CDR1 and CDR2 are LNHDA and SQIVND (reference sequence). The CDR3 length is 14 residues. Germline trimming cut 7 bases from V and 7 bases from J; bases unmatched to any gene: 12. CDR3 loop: CASTPDRRRSGYTF. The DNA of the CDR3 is TGTGCCAGTACTCCGGACAGGCGGCGGAGTGGCTACACCTTC.

CDR3 loop: CASRGMNNSPLHF. The CDR3 nucleotides are TGTGCCAGCCGGGGGATGAATAATTCACCCCTCCACTTT. The chain uses TRBV30 and TRBJ1-6, with D tentatively TRBD1 (5 bases). Germline CDR1 reads GTSNPN; CDR2 reads SVGIG (reference sequence). This CDR3 has 13 residues. The germline V and J ends were trimmed by 8 bases and 5 bases, with 13 bases remaining between them.

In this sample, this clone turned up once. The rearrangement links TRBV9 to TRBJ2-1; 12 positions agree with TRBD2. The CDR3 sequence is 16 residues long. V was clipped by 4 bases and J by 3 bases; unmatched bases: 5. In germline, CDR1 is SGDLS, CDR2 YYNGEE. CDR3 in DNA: TGTGCCAGCAGCCCGCGGACTAGCGGGGTCTACAATGAGCAGTTCTTC. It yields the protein CASSPRTSGVYNEQFF.

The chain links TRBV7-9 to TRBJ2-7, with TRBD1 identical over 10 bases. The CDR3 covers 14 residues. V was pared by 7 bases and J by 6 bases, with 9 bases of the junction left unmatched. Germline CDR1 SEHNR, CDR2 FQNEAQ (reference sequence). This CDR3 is CASNGQGGLSEQYF. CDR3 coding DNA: TGTGCCAGCAACGGACAGGGGGGCCTCTCCGAGCAGTACTTC.

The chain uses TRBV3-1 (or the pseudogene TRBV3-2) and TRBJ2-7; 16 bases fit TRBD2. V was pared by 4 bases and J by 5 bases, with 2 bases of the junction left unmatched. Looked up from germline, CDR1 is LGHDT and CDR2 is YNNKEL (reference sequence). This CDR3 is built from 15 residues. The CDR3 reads CASSPGTSGGDEQYF. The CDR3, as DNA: TGTGCCAGCAGCCCCGGGACTAGCGGGGGGGACGAGCAGTACTTC.